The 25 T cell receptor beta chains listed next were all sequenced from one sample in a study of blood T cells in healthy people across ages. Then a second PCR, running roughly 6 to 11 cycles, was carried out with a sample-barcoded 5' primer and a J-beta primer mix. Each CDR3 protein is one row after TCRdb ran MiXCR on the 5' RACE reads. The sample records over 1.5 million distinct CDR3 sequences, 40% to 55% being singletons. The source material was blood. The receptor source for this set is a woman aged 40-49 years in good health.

The CDR3 spells CATSRAGESDTQYF. CDR3 DNA sequence: TGTGCCACCAGCAGAGCGGGGGAATCAGATACGCAGTATTTT. The J gene is TRBJ2-3, the V gene TRBV15, with D possibly being TRBD2 (6 bases). Germline-derived CDR1 and CDR2 are LNHNV and YYDKDF (reference sequence). The ends were cut back, 1 base at V and 4 bases at J, with 9 bases in the middle. The CDR3 totals 14 residues. Using reference TRBV15 and TRBJ2-3 for the parts outside the CDR3, the full variable domain is DAMVIQNPRYQVTQFGKPVTLSCSQTLNHNVMYWYQQKSSQAPKLLFHYYDKDFNNEADTPDNFQSRRPNTSFCFLDIRSPGLGDTAMYLCATSRAGESDTQYFGPGTRLTVL.

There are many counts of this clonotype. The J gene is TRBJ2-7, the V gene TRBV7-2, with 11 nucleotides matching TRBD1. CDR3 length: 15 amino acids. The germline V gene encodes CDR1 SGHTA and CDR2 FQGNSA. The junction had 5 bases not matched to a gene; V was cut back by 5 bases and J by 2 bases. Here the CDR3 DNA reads TGTGCCAGCAGCCCAGGGACAGGGGGTCCCTACGAGCAGTACTTC. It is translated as CASSPGTGGPYEQYF. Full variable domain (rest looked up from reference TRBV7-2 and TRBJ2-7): GAGVSQSPSNKVTEKGKDVELRCDPISGHTALYWYRQSLGQGLEFLIYFQGNSAPDKSGLPSDRFSAERTGGSVSTLTIQRTQQEDSAVYLCASSPGTGGPYEQYFGPGTRLTVT.

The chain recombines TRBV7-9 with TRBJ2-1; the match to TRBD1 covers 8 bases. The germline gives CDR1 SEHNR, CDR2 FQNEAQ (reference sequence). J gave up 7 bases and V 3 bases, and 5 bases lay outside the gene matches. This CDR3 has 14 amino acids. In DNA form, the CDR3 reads TGTGCCAGCAGCTTGGGCCACAGGGGGAATGAGCAGTTCTTC. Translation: CASSLGHRGNEQFF. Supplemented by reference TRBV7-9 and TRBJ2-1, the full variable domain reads DTGVSQNPRHKITKRGQNVTFRCDPISEHNRLYWYRQTLGQGPEFLTYFQNEAQLEKSRLLSDRFSAERPKGSFSTLEIQRTEQGDSAMYLCASSLGHRGNEQFFGPGTRLTVL.

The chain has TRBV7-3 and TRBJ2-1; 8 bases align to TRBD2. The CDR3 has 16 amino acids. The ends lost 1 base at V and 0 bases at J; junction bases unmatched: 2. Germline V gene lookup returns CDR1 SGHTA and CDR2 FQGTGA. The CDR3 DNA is TGTGCCAGCAGCTTAATTAGCGGGGTCTCCTACAATGAGCAGTTCTTC. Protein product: CASSLISGVSYNEQFF.

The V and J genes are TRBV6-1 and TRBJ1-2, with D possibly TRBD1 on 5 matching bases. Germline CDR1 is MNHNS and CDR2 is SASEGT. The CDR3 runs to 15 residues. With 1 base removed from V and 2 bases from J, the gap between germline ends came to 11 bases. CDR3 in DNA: TGTGCCAGCAGTGAAGAAAGGTCAGGGAACTATGGCTACACCTTC. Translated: CASSEERSGNYGYTF.

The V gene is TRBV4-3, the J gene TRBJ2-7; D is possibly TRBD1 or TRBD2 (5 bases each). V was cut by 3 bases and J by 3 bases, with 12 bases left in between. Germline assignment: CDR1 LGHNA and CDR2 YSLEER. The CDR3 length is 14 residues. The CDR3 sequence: CASSQGPNFYEQYF. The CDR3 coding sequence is TGCGCCAGCAGCCAGGGACCAAATTTCTACGAGCAGTACTTC.

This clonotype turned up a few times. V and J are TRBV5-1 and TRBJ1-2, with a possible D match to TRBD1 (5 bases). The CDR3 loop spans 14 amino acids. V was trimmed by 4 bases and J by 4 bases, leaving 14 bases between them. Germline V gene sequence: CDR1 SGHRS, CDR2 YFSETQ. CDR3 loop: CASSRDPVAYGYTF. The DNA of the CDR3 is TGCGCCAGCAGCCGGGACCCGGTCGCCTATGGCTACACCTTC.

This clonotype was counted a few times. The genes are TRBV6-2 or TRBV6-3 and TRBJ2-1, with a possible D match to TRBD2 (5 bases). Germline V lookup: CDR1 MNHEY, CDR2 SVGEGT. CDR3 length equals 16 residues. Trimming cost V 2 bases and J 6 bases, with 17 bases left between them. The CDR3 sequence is CASSYRRRGGINEQFF. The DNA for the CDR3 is TGTGCCAGCAGTTACCGTCGGCGTGGAGGCATCAATGAGCAGTTCTTC.

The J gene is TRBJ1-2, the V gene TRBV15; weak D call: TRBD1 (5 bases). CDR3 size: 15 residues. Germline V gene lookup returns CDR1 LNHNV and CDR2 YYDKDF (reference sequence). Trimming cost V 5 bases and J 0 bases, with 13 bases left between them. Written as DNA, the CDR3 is TGTGCCACCAGCTTAGGGGCATCTACTAACTATGGCTACACCTTC. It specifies CATSLGASTNYGYTF. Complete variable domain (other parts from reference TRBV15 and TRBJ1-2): DAMVIQNPRYQVTQFGKPVTLSCSQTLNHNVMYWYQQKSSQAPKLLFHYYDKDFNNEADTPDNFQSRRPNTSFCFLDIRSPGLGDTAMYLCATSLGASTNYGYTFGSGTRLTVV.

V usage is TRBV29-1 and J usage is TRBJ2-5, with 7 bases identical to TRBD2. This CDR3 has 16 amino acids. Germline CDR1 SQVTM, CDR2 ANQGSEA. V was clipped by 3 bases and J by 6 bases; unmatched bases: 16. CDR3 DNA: TGCAGCGTTGATGATTCGACTAGCTTCGGTACTAAGACCCAGTACTTC. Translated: CSVDDSTSFGTKTQYF.

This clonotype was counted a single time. The CDR3 coding sequence is TGTGCCATCAGTGACTGGGACAAGAACACCGGGGAGCTGTTTTTT. It translates to CAISDWDKNTGELFF. The chain recombines TRBV10-3 with TRBJ2-2; maybe TRBD1 (6 bases). Germline V gene lookup returns CDR1 ENHRY and CDR2 SYGVKD. The V end lost 3 bases, the J end lost 1 base, and 9 bases lay between the germline ends. The CDR3 runs 15 residues.

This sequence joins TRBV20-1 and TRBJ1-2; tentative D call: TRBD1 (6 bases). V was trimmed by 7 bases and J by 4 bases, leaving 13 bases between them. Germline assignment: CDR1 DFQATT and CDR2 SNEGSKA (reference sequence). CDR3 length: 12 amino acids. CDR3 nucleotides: TGCAGTGGAAGGACAGCTAGCTATGGCTACACCTTC. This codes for CSGRTASYGYTF.

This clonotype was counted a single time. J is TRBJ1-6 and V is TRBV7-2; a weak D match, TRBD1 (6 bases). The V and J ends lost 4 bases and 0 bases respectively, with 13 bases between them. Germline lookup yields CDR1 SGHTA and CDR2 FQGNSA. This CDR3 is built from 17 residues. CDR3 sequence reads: CASSSDSVSSYNSPLHF. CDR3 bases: TGTGCCAGCAGCTCGGACAGTGTCAGCTCCTATAATTCACCCCTCCACTTT.

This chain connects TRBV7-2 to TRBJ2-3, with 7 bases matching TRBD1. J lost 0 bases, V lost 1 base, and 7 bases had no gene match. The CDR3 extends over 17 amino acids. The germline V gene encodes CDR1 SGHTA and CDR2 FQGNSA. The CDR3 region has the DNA TGTGCCAGCAGCTTAGGAGGGGGCCCTTCTAGCACAGATACGCAGTATTTT. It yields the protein CASSLGGGPSSTDTQYF. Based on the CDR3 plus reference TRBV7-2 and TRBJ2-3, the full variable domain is GAGVSQSPSNKVTEKGKDVELRCDPISGHTALYWYRQSLGQGLEFLIYFQGNSAPDKSGLPSDRFSAERTGGSVSTLTIQRTQQEDSAVYLCASSLGGGPSSTDTQYFGPGTRLTVL.

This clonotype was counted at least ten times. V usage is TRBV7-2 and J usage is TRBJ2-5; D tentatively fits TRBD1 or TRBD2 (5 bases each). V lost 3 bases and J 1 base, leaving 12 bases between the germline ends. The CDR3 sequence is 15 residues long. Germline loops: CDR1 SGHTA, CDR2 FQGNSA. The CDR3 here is CASSLVRGPQETQYF. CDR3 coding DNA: TGTGCCAGCAGCTTGGTTCGGGGACCCCAAGAGACCCAGTACTTC.

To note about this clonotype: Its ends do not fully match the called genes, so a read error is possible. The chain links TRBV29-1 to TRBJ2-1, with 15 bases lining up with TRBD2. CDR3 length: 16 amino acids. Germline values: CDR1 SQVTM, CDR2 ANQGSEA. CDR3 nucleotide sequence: TGCGGCGTGAGGACTAGCGGGGGGGCATCGGGGAATGAGCAGTTCTTC. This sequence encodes CGVRTSGGASGNEQFF.

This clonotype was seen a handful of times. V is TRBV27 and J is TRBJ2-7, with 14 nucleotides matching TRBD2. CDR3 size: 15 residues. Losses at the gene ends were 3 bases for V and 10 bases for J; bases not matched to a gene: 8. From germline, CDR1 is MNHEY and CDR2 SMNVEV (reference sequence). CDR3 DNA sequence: TGTGCCAGCAGTTTGGGACTAGCGGGGGCCGAGGGCCAGTACTTC. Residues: CASSLGLAGAEGQYF.

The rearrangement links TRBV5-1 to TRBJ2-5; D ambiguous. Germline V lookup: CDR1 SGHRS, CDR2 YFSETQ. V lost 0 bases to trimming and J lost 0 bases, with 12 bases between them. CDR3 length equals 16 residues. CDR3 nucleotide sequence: TGCGCCAGCAGCTTGGGGACCGATTGGTACCAAGAGACCCAGTACTTC. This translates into CASSLGTDWYQETQYF.

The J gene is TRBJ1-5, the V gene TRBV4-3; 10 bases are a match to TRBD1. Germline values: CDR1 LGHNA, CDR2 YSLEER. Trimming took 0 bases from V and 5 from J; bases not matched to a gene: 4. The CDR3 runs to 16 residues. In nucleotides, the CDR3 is TGCGCCAGCAGCCAAGATCGGGGGACAGGGGATCAGCCCCAGCATTTT. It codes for CASSQDRGTGDQPQHF.

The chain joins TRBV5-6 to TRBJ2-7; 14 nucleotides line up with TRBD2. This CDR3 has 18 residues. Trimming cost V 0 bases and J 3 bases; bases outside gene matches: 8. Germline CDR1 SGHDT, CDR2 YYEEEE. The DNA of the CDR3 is TGTGCCAGCAGCTTGGTAGGTGGACTAGCGGGGGGAGTCTACGAGCAGTACTTC. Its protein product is CASSLVGGLAGGVYEQYF.

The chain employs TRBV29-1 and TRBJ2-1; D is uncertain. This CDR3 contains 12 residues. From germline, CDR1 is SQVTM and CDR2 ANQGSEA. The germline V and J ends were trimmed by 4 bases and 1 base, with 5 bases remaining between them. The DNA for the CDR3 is TGCAGCGTTGGTTGGTCCTACAATGAGCAGTTCTTC. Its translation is CSVGWSYNEQFF.

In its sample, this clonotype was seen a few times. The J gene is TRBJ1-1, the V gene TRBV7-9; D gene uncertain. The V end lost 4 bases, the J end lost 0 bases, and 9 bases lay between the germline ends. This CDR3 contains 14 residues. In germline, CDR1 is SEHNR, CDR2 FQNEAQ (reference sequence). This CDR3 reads CASSSQTVNTEAFF. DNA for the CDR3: TGTGCCAGCAGCTCGCAAACAGTGAACACTGAAGCTTTCTTT.

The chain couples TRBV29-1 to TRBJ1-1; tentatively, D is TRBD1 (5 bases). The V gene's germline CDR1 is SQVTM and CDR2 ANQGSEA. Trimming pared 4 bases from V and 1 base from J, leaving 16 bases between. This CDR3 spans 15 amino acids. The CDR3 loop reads CSVVGGFGGNTEAFF. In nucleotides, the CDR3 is TGCAGCGTTGTGGGAGGTTTCGGGGGGAACACTGAAGCTTTCTTT.

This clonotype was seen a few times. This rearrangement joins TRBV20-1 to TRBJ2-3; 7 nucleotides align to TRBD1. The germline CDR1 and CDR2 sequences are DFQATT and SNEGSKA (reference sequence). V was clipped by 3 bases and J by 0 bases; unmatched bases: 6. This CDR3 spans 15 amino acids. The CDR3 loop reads CSASRQGTSTDTQYF. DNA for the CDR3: TGCAGTGCTAGTCGACAGGGCACTAGCACAGATACGCAGTATTTT.

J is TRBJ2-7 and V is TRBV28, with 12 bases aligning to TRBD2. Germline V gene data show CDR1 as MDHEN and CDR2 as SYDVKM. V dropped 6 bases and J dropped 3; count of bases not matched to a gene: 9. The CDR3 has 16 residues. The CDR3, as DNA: TGTGCCAGCAGGAGGACTAGCGGGGAATCGGGCTACGAGCAGTACTTC. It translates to CASRRTSGESGYEQYF.